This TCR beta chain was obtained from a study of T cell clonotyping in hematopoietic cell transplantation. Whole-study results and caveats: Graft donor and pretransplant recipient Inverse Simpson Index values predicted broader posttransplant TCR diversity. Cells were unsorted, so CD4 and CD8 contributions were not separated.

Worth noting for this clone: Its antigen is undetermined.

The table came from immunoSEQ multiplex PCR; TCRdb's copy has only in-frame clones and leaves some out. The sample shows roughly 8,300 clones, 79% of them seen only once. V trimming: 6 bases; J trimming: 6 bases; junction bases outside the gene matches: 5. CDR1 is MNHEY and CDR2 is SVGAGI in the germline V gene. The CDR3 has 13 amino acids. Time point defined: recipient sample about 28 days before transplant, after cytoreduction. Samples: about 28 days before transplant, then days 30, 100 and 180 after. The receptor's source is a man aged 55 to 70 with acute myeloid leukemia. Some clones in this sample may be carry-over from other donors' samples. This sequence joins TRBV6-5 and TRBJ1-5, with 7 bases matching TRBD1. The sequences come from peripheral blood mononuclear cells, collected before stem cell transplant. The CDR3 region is CASSRTGAQPQHF. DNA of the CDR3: TGTGCCAGCAGCCGTACAGGGGCTCAGCCCCAGCATTTT.